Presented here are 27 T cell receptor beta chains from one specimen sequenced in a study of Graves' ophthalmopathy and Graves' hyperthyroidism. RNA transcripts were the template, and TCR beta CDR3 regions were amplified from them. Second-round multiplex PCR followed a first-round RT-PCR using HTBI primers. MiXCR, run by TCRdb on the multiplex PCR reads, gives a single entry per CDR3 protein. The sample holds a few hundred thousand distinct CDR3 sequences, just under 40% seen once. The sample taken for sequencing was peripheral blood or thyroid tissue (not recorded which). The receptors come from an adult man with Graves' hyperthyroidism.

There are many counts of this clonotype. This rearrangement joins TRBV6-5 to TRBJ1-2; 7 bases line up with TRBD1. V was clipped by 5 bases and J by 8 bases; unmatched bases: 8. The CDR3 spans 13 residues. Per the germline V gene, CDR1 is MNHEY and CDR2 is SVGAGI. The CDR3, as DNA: TGTGCCAGCAGTCTAAGACAGGGCGGCGGCTACACCTTC. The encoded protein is CASSLRQGGGYTF.

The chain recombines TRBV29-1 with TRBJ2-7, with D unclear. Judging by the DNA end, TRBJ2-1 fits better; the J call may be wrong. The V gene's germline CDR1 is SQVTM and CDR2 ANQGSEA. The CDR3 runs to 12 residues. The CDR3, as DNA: TGCAGCGTTACAGTCTCCTACAATGAGCAGTTCTTC. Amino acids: CSVTVSYNEQFF.

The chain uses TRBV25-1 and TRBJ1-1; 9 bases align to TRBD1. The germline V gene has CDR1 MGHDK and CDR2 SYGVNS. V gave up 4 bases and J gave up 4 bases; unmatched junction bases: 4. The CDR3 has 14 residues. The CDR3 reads CASSGGQGTTEAFF. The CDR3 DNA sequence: TGTGCCAGCAGTGGGGGACAGGGAACCACTGAAGCTTTCTTT. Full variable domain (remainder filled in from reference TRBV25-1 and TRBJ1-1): EADIYQTPRYLVIGTGKKITLECSQTMGHDKMYWYQQDPGMELHLIHYSYGVNSTEKGDLSSESTVSRIRTEHFPLTLESARPSHTSQYLCASSGGQGTTEAFFGQGTRLTVV.

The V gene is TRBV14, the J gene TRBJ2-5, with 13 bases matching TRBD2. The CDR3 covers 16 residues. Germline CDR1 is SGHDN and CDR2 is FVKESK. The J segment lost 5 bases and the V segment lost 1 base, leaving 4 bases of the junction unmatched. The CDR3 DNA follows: TGTGCCAGCAGCCAAGGGGGACTAGCGGGAACGGAGACCCAGTACTTC. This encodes CASSQGGLAGTETQYF. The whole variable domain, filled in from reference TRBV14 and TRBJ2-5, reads EAGVTQFPSHSVIEKGQTVTLRCDPISGHDNLYWYRRVMGKEIKFLLHFVKESKQDESGMPNNRFLAERTGGTYSTLKVQPAELEDSGVYFCASSQGGLAGTETQYFGPGTRLLVL.

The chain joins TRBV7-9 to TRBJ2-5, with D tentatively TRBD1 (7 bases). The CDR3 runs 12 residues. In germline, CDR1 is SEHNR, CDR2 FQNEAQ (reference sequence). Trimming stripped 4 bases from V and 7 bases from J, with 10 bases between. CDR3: CASSSGGRTQYF. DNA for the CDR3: TGTGCCAGCAGCTCAGGGGGGCGGACCCAGTACTTC.

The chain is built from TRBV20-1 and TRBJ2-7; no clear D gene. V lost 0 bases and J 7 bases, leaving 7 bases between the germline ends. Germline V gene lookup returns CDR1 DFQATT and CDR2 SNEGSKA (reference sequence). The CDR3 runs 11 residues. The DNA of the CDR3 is TGCAGTGCTAGAGATCTCGGTGAGCAGTACTTC. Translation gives CSARDLGEQYF.

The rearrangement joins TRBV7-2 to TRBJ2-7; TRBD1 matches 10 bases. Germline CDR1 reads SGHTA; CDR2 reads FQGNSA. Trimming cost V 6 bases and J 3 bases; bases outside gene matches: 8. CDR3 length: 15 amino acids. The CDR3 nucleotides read TGTGCCAGCAGGATAACCGGGACAGGGGACTACGAGCAGTACTTC. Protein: CASRITGTGDYEQYF.

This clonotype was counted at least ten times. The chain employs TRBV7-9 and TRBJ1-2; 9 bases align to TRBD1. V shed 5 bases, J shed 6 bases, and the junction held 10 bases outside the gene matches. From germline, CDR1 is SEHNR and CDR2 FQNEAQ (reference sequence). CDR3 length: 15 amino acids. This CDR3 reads CASSIPGQGNNGYTF. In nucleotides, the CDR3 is TGTGCCAGCAGCATACCGGGACAGGGCAATAATGGCTACACCTTC.

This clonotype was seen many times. This CDR3 reads CASSAPRGANYGYTF. The CDR3 DNA reads TGTGCCAGCAGCGCCCCCCGGGGAGCTAACTATGGCTACACCTTC. The genes are TRBV7-9 and TRBJ1-2; D unclear. V lost 5 bases and J 0 bases, leaving 13 bases between the germline ends. CDR3 length equals 15 residues. The germline V gene encodes CDR1 SEHNR and CDR2 FQNEAQ (reference sequence).

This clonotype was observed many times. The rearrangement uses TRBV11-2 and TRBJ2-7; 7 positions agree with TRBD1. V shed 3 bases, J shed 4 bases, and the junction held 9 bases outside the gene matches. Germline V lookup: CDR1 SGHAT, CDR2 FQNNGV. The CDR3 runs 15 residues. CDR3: CASSLAAGGYYEQYF. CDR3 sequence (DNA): TGTGCCAGCAGCTTGGCCGCAGGGGGTTATTACGAGCAGTACTTC. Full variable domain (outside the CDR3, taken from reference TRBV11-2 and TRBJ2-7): EAGVAQSPRYKIIEKRQSVAFWCNPISGHATLYWYQQILGQGPKLLIQFQNNGVVDDSQLPKDRFSAERLKGVDSTLKIQPAKLEDSAVYLCASSLAAGGYYEQYFGPGTRLTVT.

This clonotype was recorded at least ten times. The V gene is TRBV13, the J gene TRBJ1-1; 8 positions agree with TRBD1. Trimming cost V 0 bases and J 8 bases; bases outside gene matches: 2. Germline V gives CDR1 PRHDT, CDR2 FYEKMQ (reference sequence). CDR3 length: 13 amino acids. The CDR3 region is CASSLGAGGEAFF. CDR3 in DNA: TGTGCCAGCAGCTTAGGGGCAGGGGGCGAAGCTTTCTTT.

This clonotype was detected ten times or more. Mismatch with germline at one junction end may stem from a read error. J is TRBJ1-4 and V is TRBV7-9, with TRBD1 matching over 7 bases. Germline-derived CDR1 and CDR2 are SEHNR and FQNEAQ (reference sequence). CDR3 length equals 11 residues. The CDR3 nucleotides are TGTGCCAGCAGCAATGTAGGGACAGTGGTTTTT. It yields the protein CASSNVGTVVF.

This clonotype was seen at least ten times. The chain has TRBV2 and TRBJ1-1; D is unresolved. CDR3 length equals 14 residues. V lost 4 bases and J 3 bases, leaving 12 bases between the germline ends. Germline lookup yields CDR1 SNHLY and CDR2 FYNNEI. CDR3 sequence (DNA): TGTGCCAGCAGTGCCCGCAGAGGCGACACTGAAGCTTTCTTT. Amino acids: CASSARRGDTEAFF.

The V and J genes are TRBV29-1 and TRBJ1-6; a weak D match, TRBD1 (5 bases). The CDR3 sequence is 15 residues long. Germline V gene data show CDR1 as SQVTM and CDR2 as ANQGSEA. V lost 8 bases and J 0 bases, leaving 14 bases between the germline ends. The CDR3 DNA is TGCAGCTTGGCGGGACGGAGCTCCTATAATTCACCCCTCCACTTT. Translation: CSLAGRSSYNSPLHF.

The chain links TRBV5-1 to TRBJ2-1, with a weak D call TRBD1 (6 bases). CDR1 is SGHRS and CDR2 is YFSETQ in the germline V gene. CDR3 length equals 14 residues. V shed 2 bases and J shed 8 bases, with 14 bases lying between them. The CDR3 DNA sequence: TGCGCCAGCAGCTTCGGACAGCAAACCTATGAGCAGTTCTTC. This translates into CASSFGQQTYEQFF.

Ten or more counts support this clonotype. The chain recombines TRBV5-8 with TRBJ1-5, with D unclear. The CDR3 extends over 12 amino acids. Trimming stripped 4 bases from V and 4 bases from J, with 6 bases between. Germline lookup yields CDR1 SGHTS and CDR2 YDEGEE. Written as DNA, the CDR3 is TGTGCCAGCAGCCCGACGAATCAGCCCCAGCATTTT. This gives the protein CASSPTNQPQHF.

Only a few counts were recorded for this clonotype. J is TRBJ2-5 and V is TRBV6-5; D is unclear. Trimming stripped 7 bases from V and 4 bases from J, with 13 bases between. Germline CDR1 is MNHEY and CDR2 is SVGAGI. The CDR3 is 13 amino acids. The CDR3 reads CASKESPGETQYF. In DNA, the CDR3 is TGTGCCAGCAAGGAGTCCCCGGGAGAGACCCAGTACTTC.

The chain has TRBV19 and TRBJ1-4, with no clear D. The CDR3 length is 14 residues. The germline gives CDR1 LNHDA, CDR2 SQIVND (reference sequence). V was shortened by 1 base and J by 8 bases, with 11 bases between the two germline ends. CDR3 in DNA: TGTGCCAGTAGTATAGGACGCCACGGCGAAAAACTGTTTTTT. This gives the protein CASSIGRHGEKLFF. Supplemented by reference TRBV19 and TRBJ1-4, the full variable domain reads DGGITQSPKYLFRKEGQNVTLSCEQNLNHDAMYWYRQDPGQGLRLIYYSQIVNDFQKGDIAEGYSVSREKKESFPLTVTSAQKNPTAFYLCASSIGRHGEKLFFGSGTQLSVL.

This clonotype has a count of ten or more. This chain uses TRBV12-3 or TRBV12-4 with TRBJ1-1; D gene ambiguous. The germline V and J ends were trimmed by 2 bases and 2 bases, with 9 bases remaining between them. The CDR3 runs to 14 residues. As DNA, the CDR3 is TGTGCCAGCAGTTTAAGCCACGGAAACACTGAAGCTTTCTTT. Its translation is CASSLSHGNTEAFF.

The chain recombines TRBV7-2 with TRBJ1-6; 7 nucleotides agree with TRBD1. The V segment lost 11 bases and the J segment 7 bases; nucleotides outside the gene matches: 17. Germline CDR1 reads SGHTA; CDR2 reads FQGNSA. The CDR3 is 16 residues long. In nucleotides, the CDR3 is TGTGCCTCCACGACATACACCGGGACAGCGAATTCACCCCTCCACTTT. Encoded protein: CASTTYTGTANSPLHF.

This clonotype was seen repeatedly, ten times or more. Here the CDR3 reads CSVARERDGYTF. CDR3 bases: TGCAGCGTTGCGAGGGAACGGGATGGCTACACCTTC. The chain is built from TRBV29-1 and TRBJ1-2; D is unclear. V gave up 4 bases and J gave up 6 bases, with 12 bases separating them. In germline, CDR1 is SQVTM, CDR2 ANQGSEA. This CDR3 region has 12 residues.

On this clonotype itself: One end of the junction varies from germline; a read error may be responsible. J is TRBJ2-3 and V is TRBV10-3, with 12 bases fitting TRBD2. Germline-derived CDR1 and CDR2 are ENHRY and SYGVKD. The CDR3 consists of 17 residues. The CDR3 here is CASSSIFGLAGTDTQYF. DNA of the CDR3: TGTGCCAGCAGTTCCATTTTCGGACTAGCGGGGACAGATACGCAGTATTTT.

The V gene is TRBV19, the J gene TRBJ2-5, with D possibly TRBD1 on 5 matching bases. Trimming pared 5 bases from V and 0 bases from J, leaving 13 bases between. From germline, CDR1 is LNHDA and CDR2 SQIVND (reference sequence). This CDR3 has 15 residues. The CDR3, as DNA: TGTGCCAGTAGTGATCAGGGTGCTTACCAAGAGACCCAGTACTTC. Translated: CASSDQGAYQETQYF.

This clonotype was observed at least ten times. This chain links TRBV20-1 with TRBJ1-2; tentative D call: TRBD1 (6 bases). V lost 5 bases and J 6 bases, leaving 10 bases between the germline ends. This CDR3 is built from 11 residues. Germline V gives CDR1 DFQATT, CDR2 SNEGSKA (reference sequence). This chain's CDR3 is CSALTGHGYTF. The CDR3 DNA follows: TGCAGTGCTCTAACAGGGCATGGCTACACCTTC.

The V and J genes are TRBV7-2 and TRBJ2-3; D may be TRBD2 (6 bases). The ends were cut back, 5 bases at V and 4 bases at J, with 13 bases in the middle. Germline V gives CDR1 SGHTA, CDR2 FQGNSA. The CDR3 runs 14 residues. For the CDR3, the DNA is TGTGCCAGCAGCCGACTAGACAAAGCAGATACGCAGTATTTT. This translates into CASSRLDKADTQYF.

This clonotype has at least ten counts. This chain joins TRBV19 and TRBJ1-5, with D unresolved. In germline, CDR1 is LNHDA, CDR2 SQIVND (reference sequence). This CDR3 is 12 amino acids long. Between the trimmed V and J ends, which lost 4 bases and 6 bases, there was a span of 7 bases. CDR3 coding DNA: TGTGCCAGTAGTACCCGGCCTCAGCCCCAGCATTTT. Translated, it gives CASSTRPQPQHF. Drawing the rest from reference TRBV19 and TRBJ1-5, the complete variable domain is DGGITQSPKYLFRKEGQNVTLSCEQNLNHDAMYWYRQDPGQGLRLIYYSQIVNDFQKGDIAEGYSVSREKKESFPLTVTSAQKNPTAFYLCASSTRPQPQHFGDGTRLSIL.

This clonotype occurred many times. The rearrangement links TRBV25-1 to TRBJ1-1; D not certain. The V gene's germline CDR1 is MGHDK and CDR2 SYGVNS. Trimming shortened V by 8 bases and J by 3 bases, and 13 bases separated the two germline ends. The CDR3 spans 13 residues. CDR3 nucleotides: TGTGCCAGCCGGCGACTCGAGTACACTGAAGCTTTCTTT. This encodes CASRRLEYTEAFF.